These T cell receptor beta chains were read from a single sample in a study of T cell responses to AZD1222 COVID-19 vaccine. Profiled with immunoSEQ multiplex PCR; TCRdb holds only in-frame clones, not every one. The data contain over 110,000 clones, under 95% of them singletons. The material was peripheral blood, obtained on day 0 of AZD1222 vaccination. These receptors originate from an adult in good health. Each CDR3 is given with its conserved first and last residue. The D gene is left open where the match is weak.

d_call j_call v_call cdr3_aa cdr3_nt
TRBD1 TRBJ1-6 TRBV2 CASRGTGPNSPLHF TGTGCCAGCAGAGGGACAGGCCCCAATTCACCCCTCCACTTT
- TRBJ1-1 TRBV1 CTSSQERLGACTEAFF TGCACCAGCAGCCAAGAAAGACTTGGGGCGTGCACTGAAGCTTTCTTT
- TRBJ1-2 TRBV12-3/TRBV12-4 CASSTGYGYTF TGTGCCAGCAGTACAGGGTATGGCTACACCTTC
- TRBJ2-3 TRBV7-2 CASSLARATDTQYF TGTGCCAGCAGCTTAGCCCGCGCCACAGATACGCAGTATTTT
- TRBJ1-2 TRBV11-2 CASSAGRDWAYGYTF TGTGCCAGCAGCGCCGGACGGGACTGGGCCTATGGCTACACCTTC
- TRBJ1-1 TRBV21-1 CASSSNIEAFF TGTGCCAGCAGCTCTAATATTGAAGCTTTCTTT
TRBD2 TRBJ2-4 TRBV11-2 CASSQSGGGAGNIQYF TGTGCCAGCAGCCAATCCGGCGGGGGGGCAGGAAACATTCAGTACTTC
TRBD1 TRBJ2-1 TRBV11-2 CASSRVSGQGRGEQFF TGTGCCAGCAGCCGGGTCTCGGGACAGGGGCGAGGTGAGCAGTTCTTC
- TRBJ1-2 TRBV15 CATSRDINSKGYGYTF TGTGCCACCAGCAGAGATATCAACTCCAAAGGCTATGGCTACACCTTC
- TRBJ1-1 TRBV6-2/TRBV6-3 CASSYPGQRGRKGEAFF TGTGCCAGCAGTTACCCCGGGCAGCGGGGGAGGAAGGGTGAAGCTTTCTTT
- TRBJ1-3 TRBV29-1 CSVRGGLSGNTIYF TGCAGCGTTCGCGGGGGGCTTTCTGGAAACACCATATATTTT